This TCR beta chain derives from a study of cytomegalovirus exposure and HLA in healthy donors. About the study: Some 85 million unique TCRs, all from HLA-typed donors, were included in an early release of the data. General study results and limits: It was likely that a cluster of highly shared sequence variants was a sequencing artifact. Among the most significant clusters, several appeared linked to common viral pathogens in a later analysis. Segments of the TCR beta V type were, in most cases, productive about 87% or about 30% of the time in an earlier analysis.

This PCR relied on a set of 60 Vbeta primers and 13 Jbeta primers. Clones were sequenced by immunoSEQ multiplex PCR, and TCRdb holds only the in-frame ones, with some missing. The sample yields about 200,000 clones, around 77% seen once. On this clone itself: Its specificity is unknown.

V dropped 4 bases and J dropped 2 bases, with 4 bases sitting between them. Germline loops: CDR1 SNHLY, CDR2 FYNNEI. The CDR3 loop spans 12 amino acids. Sequencing was done on a sample of PBMCs. The V call is TRBV2, the J call TRBJ2-3; the D is unclear. The receptor comes from a woman aged 25 to 39 in good health and CMV-seronegative. The CDR3 DNA reads TGTGCCAGCAGTGCCTTCACAGATACGCAGTATTTT. Its translation: CASSAFTDTQYF.